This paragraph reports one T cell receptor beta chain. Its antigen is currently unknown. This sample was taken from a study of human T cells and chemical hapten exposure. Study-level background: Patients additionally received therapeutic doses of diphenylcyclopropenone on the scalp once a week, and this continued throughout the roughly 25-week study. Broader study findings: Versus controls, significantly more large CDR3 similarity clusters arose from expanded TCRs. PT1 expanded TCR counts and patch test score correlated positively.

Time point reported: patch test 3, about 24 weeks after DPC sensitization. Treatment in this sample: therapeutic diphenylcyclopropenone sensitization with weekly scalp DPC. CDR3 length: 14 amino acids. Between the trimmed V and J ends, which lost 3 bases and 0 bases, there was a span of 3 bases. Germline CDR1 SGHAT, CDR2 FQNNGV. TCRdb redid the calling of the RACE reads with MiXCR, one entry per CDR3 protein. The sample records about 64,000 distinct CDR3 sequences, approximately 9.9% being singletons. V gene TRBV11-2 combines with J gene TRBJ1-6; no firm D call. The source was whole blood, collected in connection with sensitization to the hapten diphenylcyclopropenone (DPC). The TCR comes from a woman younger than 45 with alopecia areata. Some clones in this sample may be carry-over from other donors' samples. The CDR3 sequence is CASSFSSYNSPLHF. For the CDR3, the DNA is TGTGCCAGCAGCTTCAGCTCCTATAATTCACCCCTCCACTTT.